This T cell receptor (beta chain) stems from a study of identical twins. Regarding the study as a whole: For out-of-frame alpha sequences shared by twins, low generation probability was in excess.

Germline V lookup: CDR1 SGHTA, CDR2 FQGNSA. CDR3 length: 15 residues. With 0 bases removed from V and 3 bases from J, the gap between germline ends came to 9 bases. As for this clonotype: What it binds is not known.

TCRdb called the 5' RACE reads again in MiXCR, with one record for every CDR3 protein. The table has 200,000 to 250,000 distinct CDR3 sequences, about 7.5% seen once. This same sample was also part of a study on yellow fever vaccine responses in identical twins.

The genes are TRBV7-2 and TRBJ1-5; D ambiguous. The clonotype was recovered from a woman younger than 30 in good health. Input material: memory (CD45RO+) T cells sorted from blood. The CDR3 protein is CASSLAVAVNQPQHF. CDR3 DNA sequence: TGTGCCAGCAGCTTAGCAGTCGCAGTCAATCAGCCCCAGCATTTT.